A selection of T cell receptor beta chains follows, all from one sample in a study of shared clonotypes between healthy human individuals. Produced via immunoSEQ multiplex PCR; TCRdb's table is partial and in-frame only. The profile covers more than 1,200,000 clones, with just under 99% appearing a single time and roughly 0.36% taken by the ten largest. Specimen: naive CD4+ T cells sorted from blood. The receptors stem from a man under 40 in good health. The CDR3 runs from the conserved cysteine through the conserved F or W. The order of the fields is D gene, V gene, clone size, J gene, CDR3 DNA, CDR3 protein. The D gene is left open where the match is weak. Clone size is given for some rows only: seen once, a few or many times, or a class if the clone is expanded.

>-|TRBV27|-|TRBJ2-5
TGTGCCAGCAGTGGCAGGGTCCAAGAGACCCAGTACTTC
CASSGRVQETQYF
>-|TRBV13|-|TRBJ1-2
TGTGCCAGCAGCTCGCCCTCTTTGGATCCCTATGGCTACACCTTC
CASSSPSLDPYGYTF
>TRBD2|TRBV11-2|-|TRBJ2-4
TGTGCCAGCAGCTTAGCGGGGGGTGTCATTCAGTACTTC
CASSLAGGVIQYF
>TRBD1|TRBV29-1|-|TRBJ1-4
TGCAGCGTCGCCTTAAGATCGACAGGGGGCGAAAAACTGTTTTTT
CSVALRSTGGEKLFF
>-|TRBV15|-|TRBJ2-7
TGTGCCACCAGCCGACAACAGGCCTCCTACGAGCAGTACTTC
CATSRQQASYEQYF
>TRBD2|TRBV7-9|-|TRBJ2-3
TGTGCCAGCAGCCTGACTAGCGCCACAGATACGCAGTATTTT
CASSLTSATDTQYF
>-|TRBV5-1|-|TRBJ1-3
TGCGCCAGCAGCTTGAACTCAGTAGGAAACACCATATATTTT
CASSLNSVGNTIYF
>-|TRBV6-5|-|TRBJ1-2
TGTGCCAGCAGCCTAGACGGGAACTATGGCTACACCTTC
CASSLDGNYGYTF
>-|TRBV11-2|once|TRBJ2-3
TGTGCCAGCAGCTTCGATTCGGATTATACGCAGTATTTT
CASSFDSDYTQYF
>-|TRBV29-1|-|TRBJ2-1
TGCAGCGTTGGAGGGGAACTAGGTGCGAATGAGCAGTTCTTC
CSVGGELGANEQFF
>TRBD2|TRBV5-1|-|TRBJ2-7
TGCGCCAGCAGCCTCGGTGGGACTAGCCACGAGCAGTACTTC
CASSLGGTSHEQYF
>-|TRBV2|once|TRBJ1-1
TGTGCCAGCGCCTCTTACACTGAAGCTTTCTTT
CASASYTEAFF
>-|TRBV15|-|TRBJ2-1
TGTGCCACCAGCAGGGACCCCGGGAGATACAATGAGCAGTTCTTC
CATSRDPGRYNEQFF
>TRBD1|TRBV5-1|-|TRBJ2-2
TGCGCCAGCAAACAGGGGGCGCGGACCGGGGAGCTGTTTTTT
CASKQGARTGELFF
>-|TRBV7-9|once|TRBJ1-1
TGTGCCATTTTACGAATGAACACTGAAGCTTTCTTT
CAILRMNTEAFF
>TRBD2|TRBV5-6|-|TRBJ2-1
TGTGCCAGCAGCCGACCGGGACTAGCGGGAAGCTCCTACAATGAGCAGTTCTTC
CASSRPGLAGSSYNEQFF
>-|TRBV5-4|-|TRBJ2-7
TGTGCCAGCAGCTTGGGCAGGCCCAGCTCCTACGAGCAGTACTTC
CASSLGRPSSYEQYF
>-|TRBV5-6|-|TRBJ1-2
TGTGCCAGCAGCTTCCGGGGGGCGGACTATGGCTACACCTTC
CASSFRGADYGYTF
>-|TRBV5-1|-|TRBJ2-2
TGCGCCAGCTTTTTGGGACATAGGAACACCGGGGAGCTGTTTTTT
CASFLGHRNTGELFF
>-|TRBV19|-|TRBJ2-5
TGTGCCAGTAGTATCGGGGTACGGGAGACCCAGTACTTC
CASSIGVRETQYF
>TRBD1|TRBV6-4|once|TRBJ2-7
TGTGCCAGCAGTGAGACAGGGTCATCCCAGCAGTACTTC
CASSETGSSQQYF
>TRBD1|TRBV18|-|TRBJ2-1
TGTGCCAGCTCGCAAGCTAACAGGGGCCTTAGGGACAATGAGCAGTTCTTC
CASSQANRGLRDNEQFF
>-|TRBV30|-|TRBJ1-2
TGTGCCTCGACCCTCTCAGGGGTCTATGGCTACACCTTC
CASTLSGVYGYTF
>-|TRBV5-5|-|TRBJ1-5
TGTGCCAGCAGCTTTACGGAAAGCAATCAGCCCCAGCATTTT
CASSFTESNQPQHF
>-|TRBV10-3|-|TRBJ1-3
TGTGCCATCAGTGAGTCGACAGGAGGAAACACCATATATTTT
CAISESTGGNTIYF
>TRBD2|TRBV6-5|-|TRBJ2-3
TGTGCCAGCAGTTACGGGAGGGGTGGTACAGATACGCAGTATTTT
CASSYGRGGTDTQYF
>TRBD1|TRBV20-1|-|TRBJ1-1
TGCAGTGGTACAGGGGCCACTGAAGCTTTCTTT
CSGTGATEAFF
>-|TRBV5-4|once|TRBJ2-2
TGTGCCAGCAGCTTCGGGGGAACGAACACCGGGGAGCTGTTTTTT
CASSFGGTNTGELFF
>TRBD1|TRBV2|-|TRBJ1-2
TGTGCCAGCACTAGGACAGGGGGCGTCTATGGCTACACCTTC
CASTRTGGVYGYTF
>-|TRBV11-2|once|TRBJ2-1
TGTGCCAGCAGTGGTCTCTATGAGCAGTTCTTC
CASSGLYEQFF
>TRBD2|TRBV27|-|TRBJ2-7
TGTGCCAGCAGGCAACTAGCGGGAGGCTACGAGCAGTACTTC
CASRQLAGGYEQYF
>-|TRBV5-1|once|TRBJ2-2
TGCGCCAGCAGCCCGGGGCGGCCGAACACCGGGGAGCTGTTTTTT
CASSPGRPNTGELFF
>-|TRBV9|-|TRBJ1-4
TGTGCCAGCAGCGTAGCTCAGGGGCATGAAAAACTGTTTTTT
CASSVAQGHEKLFF
>TRBD2|TRBV28|-|TRBJ2-7
TGTGCCAGCAGTCCGGGGACTAGCGGTCCCTACGAGCAGTACTTC
CASSPGTSGPYEQYF
>-|TRBV5-1|-|TRBJ1-2
TGCGCCAGCAGCTTGGATCCGGGTGGCTACACCTTC
CASSLDPGGYTF
>TRBD1|TRBV25-1|-|TRBJ1-4
TGTGCCAGCAGTGACTGGGGACAGGGTGATGAAAAACTGTTTTTT
CASSDWGQGDEKLFF